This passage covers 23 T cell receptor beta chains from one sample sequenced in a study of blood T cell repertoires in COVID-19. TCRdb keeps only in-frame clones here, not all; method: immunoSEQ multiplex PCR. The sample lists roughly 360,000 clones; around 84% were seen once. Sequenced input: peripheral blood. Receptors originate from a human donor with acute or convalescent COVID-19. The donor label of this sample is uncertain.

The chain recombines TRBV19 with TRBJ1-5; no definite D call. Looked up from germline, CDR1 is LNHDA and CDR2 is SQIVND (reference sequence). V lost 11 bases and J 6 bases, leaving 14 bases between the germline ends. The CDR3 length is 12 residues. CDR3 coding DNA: TGTGCCTCCGGGGAGAGGGCTCAGCCCCAGCATTTT. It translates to CASGERAQPQHF.

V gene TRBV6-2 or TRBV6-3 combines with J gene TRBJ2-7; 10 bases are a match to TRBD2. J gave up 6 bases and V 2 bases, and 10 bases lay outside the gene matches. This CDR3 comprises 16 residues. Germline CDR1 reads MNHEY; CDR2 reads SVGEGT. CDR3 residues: CASSYTQRGGTVEQYF. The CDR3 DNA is TGTGCCAGCAGTTACACCCAGCGGGGGGGGACCGTCGAGCAGTACTTC.

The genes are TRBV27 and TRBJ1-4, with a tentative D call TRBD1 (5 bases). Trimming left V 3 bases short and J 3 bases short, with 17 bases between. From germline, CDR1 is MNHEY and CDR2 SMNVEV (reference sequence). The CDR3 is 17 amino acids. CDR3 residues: CASSLVGGSAANEKLFF. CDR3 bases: TGTGCCAGCAGTTTGGTGGGGGGAAGTGCCGCTAATGAAAAACTGTTTTTT.

CDR3 bases: TGTGCCAGCAGCATAACTGGAAGCGGGACACTTGGGGGCTACACCTTC. Residues: CASSITGSGTLGGYTF. The chain uses TRBV5-6 and TRBJ1-2, with D possibly being TRBD1 (6 bases). The CDR3 has 16 amino acids. Trimming shortened V by 4 bases and J by 8 bases, and 24 bases separated the two germline ends. Looked up from germline, CDR1 is SGHDT and CDR2 is YYEEEE.

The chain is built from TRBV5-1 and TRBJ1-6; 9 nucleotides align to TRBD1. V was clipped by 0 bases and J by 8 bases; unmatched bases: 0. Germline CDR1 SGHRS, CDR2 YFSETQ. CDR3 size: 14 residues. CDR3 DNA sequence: TGCGCCAGCAGCTTGGGGACAGGGGATTCACCCCTCCACTTT. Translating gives CASSLGTGDSPLHF.

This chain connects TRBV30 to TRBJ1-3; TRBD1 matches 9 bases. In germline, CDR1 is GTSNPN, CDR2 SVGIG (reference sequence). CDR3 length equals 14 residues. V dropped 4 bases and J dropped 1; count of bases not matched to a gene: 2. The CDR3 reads CAWKQGASGNTIYF. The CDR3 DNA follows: TGTGCCTGGAAACAGGGGGCGTCTGGAAACACCATATATTTT.

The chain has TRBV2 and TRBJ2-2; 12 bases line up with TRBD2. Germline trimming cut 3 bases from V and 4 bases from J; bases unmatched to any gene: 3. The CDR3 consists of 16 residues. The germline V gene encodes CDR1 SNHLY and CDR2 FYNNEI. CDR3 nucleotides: TGTGCCAGCAGTGACTCTAGCGGGAGGGTCACCGGGGAGCTGTTTTTT. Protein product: CASSDSSGRVTGELFF.

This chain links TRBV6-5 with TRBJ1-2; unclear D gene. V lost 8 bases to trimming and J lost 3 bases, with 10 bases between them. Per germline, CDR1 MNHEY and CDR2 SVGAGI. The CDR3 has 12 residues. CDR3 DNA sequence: TGTGCCAGCTGGTACGACTACTATGGCTACACCTTC. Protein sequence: CASWYDYYGYTF.

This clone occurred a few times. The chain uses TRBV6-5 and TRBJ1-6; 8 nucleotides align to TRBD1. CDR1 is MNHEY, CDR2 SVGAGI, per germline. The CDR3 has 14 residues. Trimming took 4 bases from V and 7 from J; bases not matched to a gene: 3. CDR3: CASSSGGANSPLHF. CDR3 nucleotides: TGTGCCAGCAGTTCAGGGGGCGCGAATTCACCCCTCCACTTT.

The CDR3 nucleotides are TGTGCCAGCAGCCAAATGGCGAACACTGAAGCTTTCTTT. This codes for CASSQMANTEAFF. This chain links TRBV3-1 (or the pseudogene TRBV3-2) with TRBJ1-1; unclear D gene. The CDR3 has 13 amino acids. The germline CDR1 and CDR2 sequences are LGHDT and YNNKEL (reference sequence). Trimming pared 2 bases from V and 1 base from J, leaving 5 bases between.

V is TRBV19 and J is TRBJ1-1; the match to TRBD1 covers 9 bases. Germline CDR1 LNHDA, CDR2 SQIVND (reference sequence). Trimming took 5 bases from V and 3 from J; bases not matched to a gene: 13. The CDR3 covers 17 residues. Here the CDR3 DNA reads TGTGCCAGTAGTCTCAAACCCGGGACAGGGTCGTACACTGAAGCTTTCTTT. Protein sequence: CASSLKPGTGSYTEAFF.

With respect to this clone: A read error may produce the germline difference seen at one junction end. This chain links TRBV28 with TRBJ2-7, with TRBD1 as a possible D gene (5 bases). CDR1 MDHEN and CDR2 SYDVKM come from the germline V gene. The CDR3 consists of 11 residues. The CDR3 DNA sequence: TGTGCCAGCAGTGATAGGGGATTACCTAACTTC. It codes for CASSDRGLPNF.

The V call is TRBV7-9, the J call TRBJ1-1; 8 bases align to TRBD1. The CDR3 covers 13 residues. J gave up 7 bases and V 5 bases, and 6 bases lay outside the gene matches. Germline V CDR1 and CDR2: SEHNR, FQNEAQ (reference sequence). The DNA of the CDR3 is TGTGCCAGCAGCAGCAGGGGGCCCTATGAAGCTTTCTTT. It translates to CASSSRGPYEAFF.

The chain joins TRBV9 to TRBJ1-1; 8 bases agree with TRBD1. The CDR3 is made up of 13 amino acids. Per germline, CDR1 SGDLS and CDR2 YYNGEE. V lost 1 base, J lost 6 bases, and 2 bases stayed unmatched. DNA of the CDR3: TGTGCCAGCAGCGTACAGGGGGCGGCTGAAGCTTTCTTT. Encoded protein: CASSVQGAAEAFF.

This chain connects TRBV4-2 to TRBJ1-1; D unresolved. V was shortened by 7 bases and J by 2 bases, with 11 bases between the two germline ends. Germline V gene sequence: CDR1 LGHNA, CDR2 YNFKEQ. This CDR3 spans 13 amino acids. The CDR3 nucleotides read TGTGCCAGCAATCTGGCAGTTAACACTGAAGCTTTCTTT. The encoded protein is CASNLAVNTEAFF.

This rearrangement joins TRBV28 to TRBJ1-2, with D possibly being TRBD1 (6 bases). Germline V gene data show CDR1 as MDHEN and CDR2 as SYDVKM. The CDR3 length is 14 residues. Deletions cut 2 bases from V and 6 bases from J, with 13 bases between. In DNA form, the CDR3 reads TGTGCCAGCAGTTTAATCCAGGGGTTTAATGGCTACACCTTC. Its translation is CASSLIQGFNGYTF.

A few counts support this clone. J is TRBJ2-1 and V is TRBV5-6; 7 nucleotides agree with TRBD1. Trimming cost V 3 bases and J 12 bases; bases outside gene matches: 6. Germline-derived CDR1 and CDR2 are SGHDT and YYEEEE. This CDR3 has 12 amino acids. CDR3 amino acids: CASSSPGGWQFF. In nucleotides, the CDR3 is TGTGCCAGCAGCTCCCCAGGGGGTTGGCAGTTCTTC.

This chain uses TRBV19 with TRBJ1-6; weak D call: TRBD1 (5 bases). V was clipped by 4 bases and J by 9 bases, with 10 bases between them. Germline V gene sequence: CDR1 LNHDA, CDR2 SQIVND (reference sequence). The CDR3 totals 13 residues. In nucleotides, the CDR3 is TGTGCCAGTAGTAACGGGGGTGCTTCACCCCTCCACTTT. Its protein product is CASSNGGASPLHF.

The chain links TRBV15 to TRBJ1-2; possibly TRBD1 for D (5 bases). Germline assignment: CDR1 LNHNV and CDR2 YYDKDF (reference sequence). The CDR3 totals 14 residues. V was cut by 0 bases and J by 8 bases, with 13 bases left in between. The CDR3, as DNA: TGTGCCACCAGCAGAGATTCCAGGGAGGGCGGCTACACCTTC. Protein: CATSRDSREGGYTF.

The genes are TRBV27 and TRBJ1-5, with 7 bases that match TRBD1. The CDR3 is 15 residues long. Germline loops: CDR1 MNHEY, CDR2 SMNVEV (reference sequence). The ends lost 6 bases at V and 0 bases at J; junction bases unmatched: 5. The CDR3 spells CASSRQGHSNQPQHF. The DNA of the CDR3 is TGTGCCAGCAGCAGACAGGGACATAGCAATCAGCCCCAGCATTTT.

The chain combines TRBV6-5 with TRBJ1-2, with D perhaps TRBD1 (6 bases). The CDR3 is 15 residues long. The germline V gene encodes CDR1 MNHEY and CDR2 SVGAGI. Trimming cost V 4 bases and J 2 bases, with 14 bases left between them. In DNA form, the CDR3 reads TGTGCCAGCAGTTCTCAGGGGATATCAAACTATGGCTACACCTTC. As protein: CASSSQGISNYGYTF.

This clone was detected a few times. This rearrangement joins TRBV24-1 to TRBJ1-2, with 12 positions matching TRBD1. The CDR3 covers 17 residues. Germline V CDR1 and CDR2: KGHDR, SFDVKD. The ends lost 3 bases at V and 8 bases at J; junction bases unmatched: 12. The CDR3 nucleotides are TGTGCCACCAGTGATCCCATGGGGACAGGGGGCGCGGAAGGCTACACCTTC. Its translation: CATSDPMGTGGAEGYTF.

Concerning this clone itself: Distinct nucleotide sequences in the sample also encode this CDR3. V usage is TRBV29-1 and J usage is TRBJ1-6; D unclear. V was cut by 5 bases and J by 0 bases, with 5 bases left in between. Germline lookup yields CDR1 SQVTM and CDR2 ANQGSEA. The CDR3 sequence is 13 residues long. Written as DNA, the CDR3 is TGCAGCGTTCGAGACTCCTATAATTCACCCCTCCACTTT. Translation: CSVRDSYNSPLHF.